The T cell receptor beta chain described here comes from a study of PD-L1 blockade in urothelial cancer. At the level of the study: Analyzed time points were 3 weeks (second dose) and 6 weeks after therapy began.

The germline V gene encodes CDR1 MGHRA and CDR2 YSYEKL. The V and J ends lost 3 bases and 4 bases respectively, with 10 bases between them. The CDR3 runs to 13 residues. The sample's time point: pretreatment peripheral blood. The repertoire was sequenced with immunoSEQ multiplex PCR; TCRdb's copy has only in-frame clones and lacks some. The sample carries around 70,000 clones, around 90% recorded once. The chain uses TRBV4-1 and TRBJ2-7, with D hard to call. Source: PBMCs, taken around atezolizumab (anti-PD-L1) treatment. The sequence derives from a man aged 65 to 85 with urothelial cancer. The CDR3 DNA is TGCGCCAGCAGCCATGATGTAGATTACGAGCAGTACTTC. Protein: CASSHDVDYEQYF.